A selection of T cell receptor beta chains follows, all from one sample in a study of control samples from healthy donors and cancer patients. Here immunoSEQ multiplex PCR was the method, and the copy in TCRdb shows in-frame clones only, minus some. The data contain roughly 120,000 clones, approximately 90% of them singletons. The source material was blood. The receptors here all came from a woman between 18 and 30 years old in good health. Both conserved end residues are part of each CDR3. The order of the fields is V gene, J gene, D gene, CDR3 length, clone size, CDR3 DNA, CDR3 protein. The D gene is left open where the match is weak. Clone size is shown for a subset of rows, as once, few, many or a class of expanded clone.

TRBV6-5,TRBJ1-2,-,12,-,TGTGCCAGCAGTAGGGGGTCGTATGGCTACACCTTC,CASSRGSYGYTF
TRBV9,TRBJ2-7,-,14,once,TGTGCCAGCAGCGTAGAGTTGGGGGCTAACGAGCAGTACTTC,CASSVELGANEQYF
TRBV3-1/TRBV3-2,TRBJ2-3,-,16,-,TGTGCCAGCAGCCAAGATTTAGCAAACCCCACAGATACGCAGTATTTT,CASSQDLANPTDTQYF
TRBV19,TRBJ2-2,-,13,-,TGTGCCAGTAGTATAGGCGACACCGGGGAGCTGTTTTTT,CASSIGDTGELFF
TRBV12-1,TRBJ1-1,-,14,-,TGTGCCAGCAGCTTTGTTATAGGCCGTGGGCGGACTTTCTTT,CASSFVIGRGRTFF
TRBV28,TRBJ1-4,-,16,-,TGTGCCAGCAGTTCCTCCCGTATCGGATCTAATGAAAAACTGTTTTTT,CASSSSRIGSNEKLFF
TRBV2,TRBJ1-4,-,15,-,TGTGCCAGCAAGATACTAAGGAATAATAATGAAAAACTGTTTTTT,CASKILRNNNEKLFF
TRBV27,TRBJ2-1,-,16,-,TGTGCCAGCAGTTCCTTAGCGGTTCCCTCCTACAATGAGCAGTTCTTC,CASSSLAVPSYNEQFF
TRBV20-1,TRBJ1-1,TRBD1,16,-,TGCAGTGCTAGTGCCGCGACAGGGGTCTTCGACACTGAAGCTTTCTTT,CSASAATGVFDTEAFF
TRBV2,TRBJ1-4,-,14,-,TGTGCCAGCGGAACAGGGACCACTAATGAAAAACTGTTTTTT,CASGTGTTNEKLFF
TRBV7-9,TRBJ1-1,TRBD1,17,-,TGTGCCAGCAGCTTAGGCAACAGGGGGCTGATGAACACTGAAGCTTTCTTT,CASSLGNRGLMNTEAFF
TRBV28,TRBJ1-4,-,14,-,TGTGCCAGCAGGGACAGTCCTATAAGAGAAAAACTGTTTTTT,CASRDSPIREKLFF
TRBV24-1,TRBJ1-4,-,13,-,TGTGCCACCAGTGTTCCAGGGTCTGAAAAACTGTTTTTT,CATSVPGSEKLFF
TRBV29-1,TRBJ2-1,-,15,once,TGCAGCACAACAGGGGCCGGGGGCCCTTGGAATGAGCAGTTCTTC,CSTTGAGGPWNEQFF
TRBV24-1,TRBJ2-2,-,16,-,TGTGCCACCAAGACAGACTCCCTAGCTGCCACCGGGGAGCTGTTTTTT,CATKTDSLAATGELFF
TRBV27,TRBJ1-1,TRBD1,16,-,TGTGCCAGCAGTCTAAATCGGGACAGGGCGGCCACTGAAGCTTTCTTT,CASSLNRDRAATEAFF
TRBV4-3,TRBJ2-1,TRBD2,17,-,TGCGCCAGCAGCCAAGATGGAGCGGGAGTGAAATACAATGAGCAGTTCTTC,CASSQDGAGVKYNEQFF
TRBV12-5,TRBJ1-3,-,19,-,TGTGCTAGTGGTAAAGGTTCCTTGCGTACTGGATCTTCTGGAAACACCATATATTTT,CASGKGSLRTGSSGNTIYF
TRBV28,TRBJ1-2,-,16,-,TGTGCCAGCAGTTTATTCGTCCCGGGGAGGGGTCAAGGCTACACCTTC,CASSLFVPGRGQGYTF
TRBV24-1,TRBJ2-7,-,14,-,TGTGCCACCGGGAAGACAGGAGGCTCCTACGAGCAGTACTTC,CATGKTGGSYEQYF
TRBV11-2,TRBJ1-6,TRBD1,11,-,TGTGCCAGCAGCTCAGGGGGACCCCTCCACTTT,CASSSGGPLHF
TRBV28,TRBJ2-5,-,14,-,TGTGCCAGCAGTCCTCCTGGGGCTGGGGAGACCCAGTACTTC,CASSPPGAGETQYF
TRBV27,TRBJ2-7,TRBD2,15,-,TGTGCCAGCAGTCGGGGGGGCACGTTATCCTACGAGCAGTACTTC,CASSRGGTLSYEQYF
TRBV19,TRBJ1-4,-,17,-,TGTGCCAGTAGTGCTAAGCACAGGCCGGGGTCGGAGGAAAAACTGTTTTTT,CASSAKHRPGSEEKLFF
TRBV9,TRBJ2-5,-,15,-,TGTGCCAGCACCCAAGGTGGGGCCCTATTGGAGACCCAGTACTTC,CASTQGGALLETQYF
TRBV2,TRBJ2-7,-,12,-,TGTGCCAGCAGCGCGGCGGGGTACGAGCAGTACTTC,CASSAAGYEQYF
TRBV28,TRBJ1-3,-,12,-,TGTGCCAGCAGTTCTGGGCGAAACACCATATATTTT,CASSSGRNTIYF
TRBV5-4,TRBJ2-7,-,15,-,TGTGCCAGCAGCTTGCGCGGGACTCCCTCCTACGAGCAGTACTTC,CASSLRGTPSYEQYF
TRBV7-9,TRBJ1-2,-,15,-,TGTGCCAGCAGCCCCTCGAGGTCGGGTAACTATGGCTACACCTTC,CASSPSRSGNYGYTF
TRBV3-1/TRBV3-2,TRBJ2-1,TRBD2,19,-,TGTGCCAGCAGCCAAGATTTGCTGGGGGGCGGGAGGGCCTCGAATGAGCAGTTCTTC,CASSQDLLGGGRASNEQFF
TRBV5-1,TRBJ1-5,TRBD1,16,-,TGCGCCAGCAGCTTGGACCACAGGGGTATGTATCAGCCCCAGCATTTT,CASSLDHRGMYQPQHF
TRBV19,TRBJ2-7,TRBD2,15,once,TGTGCCAGTAGTTTTTCAGCGGGAGGTCCGTACGAGCAGTACTTC,CASSFSAGGPYEQYF
TRBV27,TRBJ1-1,TRBD1,17,-,TGTGCCAGCAGTCCCTTATCCCCGACAGGGGTGAACACTGAAGCTTTCTTT,CASSPLSPTGVNTEAFF
TRBV12-5,TRBJ1-1,-,12,-,TGTGCTAGTGGTAATGTCAGGGCTGAAGCTTTCTTT,CASGNVRAEAFF
TRBV30,TRBJ2-3,TRBD2,14,-,TGTGCCTGGAGTGTACTAGCGGCTACAGATACGCAGTATTTT,CAWSVLAATDTQYF
TRBV5-4,TRBJ1-5,-,16,-,TGTGCCAGCAGCTTGGCCGGGGACATAGGCAATCAGCCCCAGCATTTT,CASSLAGDIGNQPQHF
TRBV20-1,TRBJ1-1,-,10,-,TGCAGTGCCGCCCGAGGGCAAGCTTTCTTT,CSAARGQAFF
TRBV27,TRBJ2-1,TRBD2,15,-,TGTGCCAGCAGTCTCCGGCTAGCGGGATACAATGAGCAGTTCTTC,CASSLRLAGYNEQFF
TRBV28,TRBJ2-7,TRBD1,15,-,TGTGCCAGCAGTGGCGTCGGGACAGGGTTCCACGAGCAGTACTTC,CASSGVGTGFHEQYF
TRBV14,TRBJ1-5,-,17,-,TGTGCCAGCAGCCAAGAAGGGTTAGGGGATAGCAATCAGCCCCAGCATTTT,CASSQEGLGDSNQPQHF
TRBV7-2,TRBJ1-3,TRBD1,14,-,TGTGCCAGCAGCAAAGACAGGGTTGGAAACACCATATATTTT,CASSKDRVGNTIYF
TRBV5-6,TRBJ1-4,TRBD1,17,-,TGTGCCAGCAGCTTGATCTCGCAGGGGGTAACTAATGAAAAACTGTTTTTT,CASSLISQGVTNEKLFF
TRBV6-6,TRBJ2-5,TRBD2,14,-,TGTGCCAGCAGCCACGGGGGGGGCGGAGAGACCCAGTACTTC,CASSHGGGGETQYF
TRBV11-2,TRBJ2-7,-,18,-,TGTGCCAGCAGCTTAGAACAGCCCGGGCGGTCTAACTCCTACGAGCAGTACTTC,CASSLEQPGRSNSYEQYF
TRBV18,TRBJ2-3,-,17,-,TGTGCCAGCTCACCAAGGGGGGGAACGTCTAGCACAGATACGCAGTATTTT,CASSPRGGTSSTDTQYF
TRBV7-9,TRBJ2-5,TRBD2,16,-,TGTGCCAGCAGCTTGCGGGGGACCCCGGGGCAAGAGACCCAGTACTTC,CASSLRGTPGQETQYF
TRBV6-2/TRBV6-3,TRBJ2-1,TRBD2,16,-,TGTGCCAGCAGTGATCGGACTAGCGGTACCTACAATGAGCAGTTCTTC,CASSDRTSGTYNEQFF
TRBV28,TRBJ1-1,TRBD1,15,-,TGTGCCAGCAGTTTCCTCTACAGGGGGCCAACTGAAGCTTTCTTT,CASSFLYRGPTEAFF